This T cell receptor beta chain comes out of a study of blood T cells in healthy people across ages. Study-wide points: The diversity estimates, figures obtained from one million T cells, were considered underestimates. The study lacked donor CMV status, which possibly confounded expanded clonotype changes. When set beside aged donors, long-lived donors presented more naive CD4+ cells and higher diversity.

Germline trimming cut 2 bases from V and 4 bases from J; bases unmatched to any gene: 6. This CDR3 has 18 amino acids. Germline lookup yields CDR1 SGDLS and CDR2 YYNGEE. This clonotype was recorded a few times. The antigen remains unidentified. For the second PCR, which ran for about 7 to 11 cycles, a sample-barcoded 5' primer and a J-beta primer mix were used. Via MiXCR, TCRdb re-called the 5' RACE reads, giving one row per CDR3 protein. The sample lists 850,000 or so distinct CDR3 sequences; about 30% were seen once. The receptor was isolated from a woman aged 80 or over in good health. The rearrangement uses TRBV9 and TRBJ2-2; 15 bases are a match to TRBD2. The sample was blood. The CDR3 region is CASSVGLAGGLGTGELFF. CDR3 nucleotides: TGTGCCAGCAGCGTCGGACTAGCGGGGGGGCTTGGCACCGGGGAGCTGTTTTTT.